The present T cell receptor (beta chain) was sequenced within a study of shared clonotypes between healthy human individuals. As defined, naive CD8 cells were CD45RO-negative and positively selected for CCR7, with terminally differentiated effector memory CD45RA+ cells excluded. Data came from immunoSEQ multiplex PCR; TCRdb stores just in-frame clones and leaves some out. Of fewer than 850,000 clones listed, just over 95% are singletons. Trimming took off 0 bases at V and 6 bases at J, with 15 bases between the two ends. Germline V lookup: CDR1 MNHEY, CDR2 SMNVEV (reference sequence). The CDR3 sequence is 15 residues long.

This receptor was taken from a man between 25 and 39 years old in good health. Sequences were obtained from naive CD8+ T cells sorted from blood. The chain joins TRBV27 to TRBJ2-7; possibly TRBD1 for D (6 bases). The DNA of the CDR3 is TGTGCCAGCAGTTTATCCATTGGGGGCATAGGCGAGCAGTACTTC. It is translated as CASSLSIGGIGEQYF.